Below, 7 T cell receptor beta chains from the same sample are listed, as sequenced in a study of T cells expressing NK-cell markers. TCRdb re-called the 5' RACE reads; one entry per CDR3 protein, DNA not given. This table holds some 110,000 distinct CDR3 sequences. The sample consisted of blood T cells: a sorted CD56 or NKG2C T cell subset, CD4+ or CD8+ T cells, or bulk PBMC T cells (not recorded which). The source is a woman between 18 and 69 years old in good health.

The genes are TRBV2 and TRBJ1-2; TCRdb indicates TRBD1, and absent DNA this call remains unverified. From germline, CDR1 is SNHLY and CDR2 FYNNEI. CDR3 length: 11 residues. The chain's CDR3 is CASTRTGSYTF.

This chain joins TRBV4-1 and TRBJ2-1; as DNA is missing, the TRBD1 call by TCRdb cannot be tested. The CDR3 runs to 14 residues. Germline assignment: CDR1 MGHRA and CDR2 YSYEKL. This chain's CDR3 is CASSQESRGDEQFF.

The genes are TRBV5-4 and TRBJ2-5; TCRdb's D gene call, TRBD2, goes unchecked for lack of DNA. Germline CDR1 and CDR2: SGHNT and YYREEE (reference sequence). This CDR3 spans 18 amino acids. The CDR3 spells CASSLSGLGGGPQETQYF.

The V and J genes are TRBV6-5 and TRBJ2-6; with no DNA, the TCRdb D assignment of TRBD1 cannot be verified. The CDR3 extends over 18 amino acids. The V gene's germline CDR1 is MNHEY and CDR2 SVGAGI. CDR3 region: CASSYKQGSSSGANVLTF.

This chain connects TRBV9 to TRBJ1-2. CDR1 is SGDLS, CDR2 YYNGEE, per germline. The CDR3 spans 14 residues. The CDR3 reads CASSVVTSGYGYTF.

The rearrangement links TRBV7-2 to TRBJ2-1; the D call of TRBD1 rests on TCRdb alone, since no DNA is present to check it. Germline V gene data show CDR1 as SGHTA and CDR2 as FQGNSA. This CDR3 contains 15 residues. The CDR3 here is CASKAALSSYNEQFF.

This chain connects TRBV7-3 to TRBJ2-3. The germline gives CDR1 SGHTA, CDR2 FQGTGA. This CDR3 comprises 14 residues. This chain's CDR3 is CASSSGRGTDTQYF. Full variable domain (missing parts from reference TRBV7-3 and TRBJ2-3): GAGVSQTPSNKVTEKGKYVELRCDPISGHTALYWYRQSLGQGPEFLIYFQGTGAADDSGLPNDRFFAVRPEGSVSTLKIQRTERGDSAVYLCASSSGRGTDTQYFGPGTRLTVL.